This T cell receptor (beta chain) derives from a study of cytomegalovirus exposure and HLA in healthy donors. Worth noting for this clone: Its antigen is not known.

Points from the study as a whole: Among CMV-associated TCR beta chains, most appeared HLA-restricted in a later analysis. Upon later analysis, TCR association rates were observed to vary by HLA locus, being highest for DRB1 and lowest for HLA-C.

Primers: 60 Vbeta forward and 13 Jbeta reverse. The assay was immunoSEQ multiplex PCR, and TCRdb's table has in-frame clones only and misses some. This table has more than 95,000 clones, less than 80% appearing once. Germline V gene lookup returns CDR1 SGHTA and CDR2 FQGNSA. The CDR3 spans 13 residues. The ends were cut back, 0 bases at V and 5 bases at J, with 7 bases in the middle. The rearrangement uses TRBV7-2 and TRBJ2-5; a possible D gene is TRBD2 (5 bases). The clonotype comes from a middle-aged man in good health and CMV-seronegative. Sequencing input: PBMCs. DNA for the CDR3: TGTGCCAGCAGCTTAGCGGAGGCGGAGACCCAGTACTTC. Translation gives CASSLAEAETQYF.